These 30 T cell receptor beta chains were sequenced from one sample in a study of cytomegalovirus exposure and HLA in healthy donors. The primer mix had 60 Vbeta and 13 Jbeta primers. Measured with immunoSEQ multiplex PCR; TCRdb has only the in-frame clones, and not every one. The sample includes some 200,000 clones, 75% to 90% seen only once; the top ten take approximately 6.3%. Sequencing was done on a sample of PBMCs. The receptors come from a man aged 35-49 years in good health and CMV-seropositive.

The rearrangement links TRBV5-5 to TRBJ1-2; possible D gene TRBD1, 5 bases. In germline, CDR1 is SGHKS, CDR2 YYEKEE (reference sequence). V was cut by 2 bases and J by 4 bases, with 15 bases left in between. This CDR3 is built from 15 residues. The CDR3 bases are TGTGCCAGCAGCTTTAGATCAGGGCCCATCTATGGCTACACCTTC. Residues: CASSFRSGPIYGYTF.

The rearrangement joins TRBV19 to TRBJ1-5, with D tentatively TRBD1 (6 bases). V lost 7 bases to trimming and J lost 4 bases, with 26 bases between them. Germline V gene sequence: CDR1 LNHDA, CDR2 SQIVND (reference sequence). There are 18 residues in the CDR3. The CDR3 reads CASTHNRGARTANQPQHF. CDR3 sequence (DNA): TGTGCCAGTACCCATAATCGGGGGGCACGGACAGCTAATCAGCCCCAGCATTTT. Full variable domain (remainder filled in from reference TRBV19 and TRBJ1-5): DGGITQSPKYLFRKEGQNVTLSCEQNLNHDAMYWYRQDPGQGLRLIYYSQIVNDFQKGDIAEGYSVSREKKESFPLTVTSAQKNPTAFYLCASTHNRGARTANQPQHFGDGTRLSIL.

The chain links TRBV7-9 to TRBJ2-7; a weak D match, TRBD2 (6 bases). The CDR3 length is 17 residues. The V end was cut by 1 base, the J end by 1 base, with 17 bases between. Germline CDR1 is SEHNR and CDR2 is FQNEAQ (reference sequence). The CDR3: CASSLGGLWGESYEQYF. In DNA form, the CDR3 reads TGTGCCAGCAGCTTAGGAGGGTTGTGGGGGGAATCCTACGAGCAGTACTTC.

This clone turned up a few times. The chain uses TRBV6-1 and TRBJ2-2; 8 bases are a match to TRBD2. Germline CDR1 is MNHNS and CDR2 is SASEGT. This CDR3 is built from 13 residues. With V trimmed by 6 bases and J by 6 bases, 3 bases remained unmatched. CDR3 nucleotide sequence: TGTGCCAGCAGGCGGGAGGAGCCCGGGGAGCTGTTTTTT. Translating gives CASRREEPGELFF.

Concerning this clone itself: Other DNA variants within this sample encode the same CDR3. The J gene is TRBJ1-2, the V gene TRBV28, with a weak D call TRBD1 (6 bases). CDR3 size: 15 residues. Germline V gene data show CDR1 as MDHEN and CDR2 as SYDVKM. With 2 bases removed from V and 1 base from J, the gap between germline ends came to 11 bases. The CDR3 loop reads CASSLVGGGNYGYTF. The CDR3 DNA follows: TGTGCCAGCAGTTTAGTAGGGGGTGGTAACTATGGCTACACCTTC.

The J gene is TRBJ1-6, the V gene TRBV9, with 9 bases that match TRBD1. Germline V gene lookup returns CDR1 SGDLS and CDR2 YYNGEE. This CDR3 is built from 16 residues. V trimming: 3 bases; J trimming: 8 bases; junction bases outside the gene matches: 9. The chain's CDR3 is CASSGQTGQGDSPLHF. For the CDR3, the DNA is TGTGCCAGCAGCGGCCAAACGGGACAGGGCGATTCACCCCTCCACTTT.

The chain is built from TRBV9 and TRBJ2-3, with D perhaps TRBD2 (6 bases). Trimming cost V 3 bases and J 0 bases, with 11 bases left between them. Per germline, CDR1 SGDLS and CDR2 YYNGEE. The CDR3 sequence is 15 residues long. CDR3 amino acids: CASSGDLTSTDTQYF. The CDR3 DNA reads TGTGCCAGCAGCGGGGACTTAACTAGCACAGATACGCAGTATTTT.

This sequence joins TRBV27 and TRBJ1-2, with 8 bases aligning to TRBD1. Trimming cost V 4 bases and J 4 bases; bases outside gene matches: 8. Germline lookup yields CDR1 MNHEY and CDR2 SMNVEV (reference sequence). This CDR3 contains 15 residues. The chain's CDR3 is CASSSGTGYIYGYTF. CDR3 DNA: TGTGCCAGCAGTTCCGGGACAGGTTATATCTATGGCTACACCTTC.

The sample holds a few counts of this clone. The chain combines TRBV9 with TRBJ2-1, with 11 bases lining up with TRBD1. Germline-derived CDR1 and CDR2 are SGDLS and YYNGEE. The CDR3 extends over 15 amino acids. V shed 5 bases, J shed 8 bases, and the junction held 9 bases outside the gene matches. Here the CDR3 DNA reads TGTGCCAGCAGAGCCGGGACAGGGGGAACATATGAGCAGTTCTTC. Its protein is CASRAGTGGTYEQFF.

This clone came up once. The chain employs TRBV2 and TRBJ1-6; 8 bases are a match to TRBD1. The V and J ends lost 4 bases and 8 bases, in that order; junction bases with no gene match: 1. Germline lookup yields CDR1 SNHLY and CDR2 FYNNEI. The CDR3 runs to 13 residues. Here the CDR3 reads CASSVDRDSPLHF. The DNA of the CDR3 is TGTGCCAGCAGTGTGGACAGGGATTCACCCCTCCACTTT. The variable domain in full, with the rest retrieved from reference TRBV2 and TRBJ1-6, is EPEVTQTPSHQVTQMGQEVILRCVPISNHLYFYWYRQILGQKVEFLVSFYNNEISEKSEIFDDQFSVERPDGSNFTLKIRSTKLEDSAMYFCASSVDRDSPLHFGNGTRLTVT.

The CDR3 reads CASSQGTLNTGELFF. The CDR3 DNA reads as TGCGCCAGCAGCCAAGGGACATTAAACACCGGGGAGCTGTTTTTT. This sequence joins TRBV4-1 and TRBJ2-2; the D gene is possibly TRBD1 (5 bases). This CDR3 is built from 15 residues. CDR1 and CDR2 (germline): MGHRA, YSYEKL. V was trimmed by 1 base and J by 2 bases, leaving 8 bases between them.

This clone turned up a few times. The J gene is TRBJ1-1, the V gene TRBV4-2; D not resolved. Per the germline V gene, CDR1 is LGHNA and CDR2 is YNFKEQ. The CDR3 has 14 amino acids. V dropped 3 bases and J dropped 0 bases, with 8 bases sitting between them. CDR3 residues: CASSQKQMNTEAFF. The DNA of the CDR3 is TGTGCCAGCAGCCAGAAACAGATGAACACTGAAGCTTTCTTT.

For the CDR3, the DNA is TGTGCCAGCAGCTTGGCGGATGAGCAGTTCTTC. This translates into CASSLADEQFF. The V and J genes are TRBV11-2 and TRBJ2-1; the D is unclear. CDR1 is SGHAT, CDR2 FQNNGV, per germline. This CDR3 is built from 11 residues. The V end was cut by 3 bases, the J end by 8 bases, with 5 bases between.

The genes are TRBV5-4 and TRBJ2-5; D gene ambiguous. The CDR3 extends over 14 amino acids. Germline V CDR1 and CDR2: SGHNT, YYREEE (reference sequence). The V and J ends lost 0 bases and 2 bases respectively, with 8 bases between them. Here the CDR3 reads CASSLGEVQETQYF. DNA for the CDR3: TGTGCCAGCAGCTTGGGTGAGGTTCAAGAGACCCAGTACTTC.

The J gene is TRBJ1-4, the V gene TRBV7-2; 11 bases agree with TRBD1. The V gene's germline CDR1 is SGHTA and CDR2 FQGNSA. There are 15 residues in the CDR3. V lost 0 bases and J lost 10; bases outside the gene matches: 4. The CDR3 DNA reads TGTGCCAGCAGCTTAGCGGGGGGGACAGGGGGAAAACTGTTTTTT. As protein: CASSLAGGTGGKLFF. The full variable domain, in which reference TRBV7-2 and TRBJ1-4 provide the parts outside the CDR3, is GAGVSQSPSNKVTEKGKDVELRCDPISGHTALYWYRQSLGQGLEFLIYFQGNSAPDKSGLPSDRFSAERTGGSVSTLTIQRTQQEDSAVYLCASSLAGGTGGKLFFGSGTQLSVL.

This clone came up once. The chain has TRBV2 and TRBJ1-4; D gene unclear. Germline V CDR1 and CDR2: SNHLY, FYNNEI. Trimming cost V 4 bases and J 3 bases, with 9 bases left between them. The CDR3 is 14 amino acids. The CDR3 loop is CASSVEFANEKLFF. The DNA for the CDR3 is TGTGCCAGCAGTGTGGAGTTCGCTAATGAAAAACTGTTTTTT.

This rearrangement joins TRBV6-5 to TRBJ2-5, with 10 bases fitting TRBD2. There are 14 residues in the CDR3. Losses at the gene ends were 6 bases for V and 5 bases for J; bases not matched to a gene: 6. CDR1 and CDR2 from the germline V gene are MNHEY and SVGAGI. Here the CDR3 DNA reads TGTGCCAGCAGATCTAGCGGGGGTGGGGAGACCCAGTACTTC. Encoded protein: CASRSSGGGETQYF.

The chain couples TRBV7-9 to TRBJ1-3, with D tentatively TRBD1 (6 bases). The CDR3 totals 15 residues. V was cut by 2 bases and J by 8 bases, with 16 bases left in between. The germline V gene encodes CDR1 SEHNR and CDR2 FQNEAQ (reference sequence). CDR3 in amino acids: CASSLNRETAYTIYF. The CDR3 DNA reads TGTGCCAGCAGCTTAAACAGGGAGACGGCCTACACCATATATTTT.

This sequence joins TRBV7-8 and TRBJ2-7, with TRBD2 matching over 8 bases. The J segment lost 0 bases and the V segment lost 1 base, leaving 5 bases of the junction unmatched. Per the germline V gene, CDR1 is SGHVS and CDR2 is FQNEAQ. The CDR3 totals 16 residues. CDR3 in amino acids: CASSLVGGGSSYEQYF. Here the CDR3 DNA reads TGTGCCAGCAGCTTAGTCGGCGGGGGGTCCTCCTACGAGCAGTACTTC.

The chain uses TRBV27 and TRBJ2-7, with D perhaps TRBD2 (6 bases). With 4 bases removed from V and 7 bases from J, the gap between germline ends came to 14 bases. CDR1 is MNHEY and CDR2 is SMNVEV in the germline V gene (reference sequence). The CDR3 covers 13 residues. In DNA form, the CDR3 reads TGTGCCAGCAGTTCCCGCTGGGCGGGGGAGCAGTACTTC. As protein: CASSSRWAGEQYF.

V gene TRBV5-6 combines with J gene TRBJ2-2, with 7 bases that match TRBD2. The germline V gene has CDR1 SGHDT and CDR2 YYEEEE. The trim removed 0 bases at V and 2 bases at J, leaving 1 base unmatched. CDR3 size: 15 residues. This CDR3 is CASSLGGGNTGELFF. The CDR3 region has the DNA TGTGCCAGCAGCTTGGGGGGGGGTAACACCGGGGAGCTGTTTTTT.

The V call is TRBV2, the J call TRBJ1-5; no clear D gene. In germline, CDR1 is SNHLY, CDR2 FYNNEI. CDR3 length: 15 residues. Trimming stripped 3 bases from V and 4 bases from J, with 13 bases between. The CDR3 region has the DNA TGTGCCAGCAGTGACAGGTTTGACCTTAATCAGCCCCAGCATTTT. Protein sequence: CASSDRFDLNQPQHF.

CDR3 sequence reads: CASRQENYGYTF. For the CDR3, the DNA is TGCGCCAGCCGACAGGAAAACTATGGCTACACCTTC. The chain has TRBV5-1 and TRBJ1-2, with a possible D match to TRBD1 (6 bases). Between the trimmed V and J ends, which lost 7 bases and 2 bases, there was a span of 9 bases. The CDR3 length is 12 residues. Per germline, CDR1 SGHRS and CDR2 YFSETQ.

This clone was detected once. The chain recombines TRBV7-2 with TRBJ2-3; 8 positions match TRBD2. Germline V gene sequence: CDR1 SGHTA, CDR2 FQGNSA. V was pared by 5 bases and J by 1 base, with 5 bases of the junction left unmatched. The CDR3 spans 15 residues. The CDR3 loop reads CASSPGLGGTDTQYF. The DNA for the CDR3 is TGTGCCAGCAGCCCGGGACTAGGGGGCACAGATACGCAGTATTTT. The full variable domain, in which reference TRBV7-2 and TRBJ2-3 provide the parts outside the CDR3, is GAGVSQSPSNKVTEKGKDVELRCDPISGHTALYWYRQSLGQGLEFLIYFQGNSAPDKSGLPSDRFSAERTGGSVSTLTIQRTQQEDSAVYLCASSPGLGGTDTQYFGPGTRLTVL.

V usage is TRBV14 and J usage is TRBJ2-7; D perhaps matches TRBD1 (6 bases). This CDR3 comprises 16 residues. The germline V gene encodes CDR1 SGHDN and CDR2 FVKESK. Trimming shortened V by 0 bases and J by 3 bases, and 15 bases separated the two germline ends. CDR3 nucleotide sequence: TGTGCCAGCAGCCAAGAGGGGGCCATAGCCTACTACGAGCAGTACTTC. Translating gives CASSQEGAIAYYEQYF.

V is TRBV7-3 and J is TRBJ2-5; tentatively, D is TRBD2 (6 bases). The CDR3 runs 14 residues. Germline lookup yields CDR1 SGHTA and CDR2 FQGTGA. V lost 5 bases to trimming and J lost 6 bases, with 16 bases between them. CDR3 in DNA: TGTGCCAGCAGCGCGGGACCGGTCCCAAAGACCCAGTACTTC. Translated, it gives CASSAGPVPKTQYF.

This clone was seen only a few times. The chain combines TRBV6-1 with TRBJ2-7; 10 positions match TRBD1. The CDR3 length is 13 residues. The V segment lost 7 bases and the J segment 1 base; nucleotides outside the gene matches: 1. Germline V gene data show CDR1 as MNHNS and CDR2 as SASEGT. DNA of the CDR3: TGTGCCAGCACGGGACAGGGGTCCTACGAGCAGTACTTC. Translating gives CASTGQGSYEQYF.

This chain links TRBV4-3 with TRBJ2-7; the D gene is possibly TRBD1 (6 bases). CDR1 LGHNA and CDR2 YSLEER come from the germline V gene. The ends were cut back, 3 bases at V and 0 bases at J, with 18 bases in the middle. CDR3 length equals 17 residues. CDR3: CASSHGTVRGSSYEQYF. The CDR3 DNA reads TGCGCCAGCAGCCACGGCACAGTAAGGGGGAGCTCCTACGAGCAGTACTTC.

The chain uses TRBV5-4 and TRBJ2-7; the match to TRBD1 covers 9 bases. CDR1 is SGHNT and CDR2 is YYREEE in the germline V gene (reference sequence). The CDR3 totals 15 residues. Losses at the gene ends were 2 bases for V and 3 bases for J; bases not matched to a gene: 6. This chain's CDR3 is CASSLRDRVFYEQYF. The CDR3, as DNA: TGTGCCAGCAGCTTACGGGACAGGGTGTTCTACGAGCAGTACTTC. The whole variable domain, filled in from reference TRBV5-4 and TRBJ2-7, reads ETGVTQSPTHLIKTRGQQVTLRCSSQSGHNTVSWYQQALGQGPQFIFQYYREEENGRGNFPPRFSGLQFPNYSSELNVNALELDDSALYLCASSLRDRVFYEQYFGPGTRLTVT.

Only one count was recorded for this clone. The rearrangement joins TRBV7-2 to TRBJ2-5; TRBD1 agrees at 10 bases. In germline, CDR1 is SGHTA, CDR2 FQGNSA. Germline trimming cut 3 bases from V and 4 bases from J; bases unmatched to any gene: 5. The CDR3 is 15 amino acids. CDR3 DNA sequence: TGTGCCAGCAGCTTTGACAGGGGGCGAGGAGAGACCCAGTACTTC. This translates into CASSFDRGRGETQYF. The variable domain in full, with the rest retrieved from reference TRBV7-2 and TRBJ2-5, is GAGVSQSPSNKVTEKGKDVELRCDPISGHTALYWYRQSLGQGLEFLIYFQGNSAPDKSGLPSDRFSAERTGGSVSTLTIQRTQQEDSAVYLCASSFDRGRGETQYFGPGTRLLVL.